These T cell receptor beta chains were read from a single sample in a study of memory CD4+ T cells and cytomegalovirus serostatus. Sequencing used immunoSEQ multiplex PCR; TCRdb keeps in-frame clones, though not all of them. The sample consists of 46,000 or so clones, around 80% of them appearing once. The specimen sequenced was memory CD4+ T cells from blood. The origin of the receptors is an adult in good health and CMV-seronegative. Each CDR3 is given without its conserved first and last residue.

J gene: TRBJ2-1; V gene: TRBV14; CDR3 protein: ASRSNSGQSSYNEQF
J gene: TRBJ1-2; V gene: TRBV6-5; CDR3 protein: ASSSTWTGGNGYT
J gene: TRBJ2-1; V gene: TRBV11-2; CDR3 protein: ASSLTRSAGNEQF
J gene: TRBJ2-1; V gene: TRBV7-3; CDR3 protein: ASSLWAGSYNEQF
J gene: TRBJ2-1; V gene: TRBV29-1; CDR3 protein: SVVDRGRSNEQF
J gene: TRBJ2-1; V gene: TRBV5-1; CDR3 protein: ASSLTGLTFNEQF
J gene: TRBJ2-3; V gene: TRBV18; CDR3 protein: ASSPLGVTDTQY
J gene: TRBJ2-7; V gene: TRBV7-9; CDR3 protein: ASRYRESEQY
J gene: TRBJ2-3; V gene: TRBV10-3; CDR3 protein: AVRTSGVTDTQY
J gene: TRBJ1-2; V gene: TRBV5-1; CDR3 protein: ASSLDIQGARGYT
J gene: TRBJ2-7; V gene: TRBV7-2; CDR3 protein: ASSPSGGYEQY
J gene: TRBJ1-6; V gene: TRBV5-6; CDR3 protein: ASRRTGSYNSPLH